Listed below are T cell receptor beta chains from one sample, sequenced in a study of shared clonotypes between healthy human individuals. Using immunoSEQ multiplex PCR, the repertoire was profiled, and TCRdb retains in-frame clones only, with some absent. The sample has hundreds of thousands of clones; 95% to 96% are singletons. The sample consisted of naive CD8+ T cells sorted from blood. Receptors were obtained from a woman under 40 in good health. Both conserved end residues are part of each CDR3. The order of the fields is V gene, J gene, D gene, CDR3 length, clone size, CDR3 DNA, CDR3 protein. The D gene is left open where the match is weak. For some rows the clone size is stated as once, few or many, or as a class when expanded; others skip it.

v_call: TRBV6-1
j_call: TRBJ1-1
d_call: TRBD1
cdr3_length: 15
clone_size: once
cdr3_nt: TGTGCCAGCAGTGGAAACAGGGGGCTTAACACTGAAGCTTTCTTT
cdr3_aa: CASSGNRGLNTEAFF

v_call: TRBV6-1
j_call: TRBJ1-1
d_call: .
cdr3_length: 10
clone_size: .
cdr3_nt: TGTGCCAGCATTTACACTGAAGCTTTCTTT
cdr3_aa: CASIYTEAFF

v_call: TRBV7-9
j_call: TRBJ1-6
d_call: .
cdr3_length: 15
clone_size: .
cdr3_nt: TGTGCCAGCAGCTCTTCTACAGAGATCAATTCACCCCTCCACTTT
cdr3_aa: CASSSSTEINSPLHF

v_call: TRBV7-2
j_call: TRBJ2-5
d_call: TRBD1
cdr3_length: 15
clone_size: .
cdr3_nt: TGTGCCAGCAGCCCTCAACAGGGGGCGCAGAAGACCCAGTACTTC
cdr3_aa: CASSPQQGAQKTQYF

v_call: TRBV11-2
j_call: TRBJ2-1
d_call: .
cdr3_length: 16
clone_size: .
cdr3_nt: TGTGCCAGCAGCTCCCGCCGTTATCGCTCCTACAATGAGCAGTTCTTC
cdr3_aa: CASSSRRYRSYNEQFF

v_call: TRBV27
j_call: TRBJ2-2
d_call: .
cdr3_length: 13
clone_size: .
cdr3_nt: TGTGCCAGCAGTCCAGACTTTACCGGGGAGCTGTTTTTT
cdr3_aa: CASSPDFTGELFF

v_call: TRBV19
j_call: TRBJ1-2
d_call: .
cdr3_length: 12
clone_size: .
cdr3_nt: TGTGTTACGGCAGGAGATAACTATGGCTACACCTTC
cdr3_aa: CVTAGDNYGYTF

v_call: TRBV7-9
j_call: TRBJ2-6
d_call: .
cdr3_length: 15
clone_size: .
cdr3_nt: TGTGCCAGCAGCCCCTCGTTACCTGGGGCCAACGTCCTGACTTTC
cdr3_aa: CASSPSLPGANVLTF

v_call: TRBV9
j_call: TRBJ1-2
d_call: TRBD1
cdr3_length: 14
clone_size: .
cdr3_nt: TGTGCCAGCAGCGAGGGACAGGGGCTCTATGGCTACACCTTC
cdr3_aa: CASSEGQGLYGYTF

v_call: TRBV9
j_call: TRBJ2-7
d_call: .
cdr3_length: 13
clone_size: .
cdr3_nt: TGTGCCAGCAGCGCTGGACAGTACCACGAGCAGTACTTC
cdr3_aa: CASSAGQYHEQYF

v_call: TRBV27
j_call: TRBJ2-1
d_call: .
cdr3_length: 14
clone_size: .
cdr3_nt: TGTGCCAGCGGAACGTTTAGCTCCTACAATGAGCAGTTCTTC
cdr3_aa: CASGTFSSYNEQFF

v_call: TRBV7-9
j_call: TRBJ2-1
d_call: .
cdr3_length: 12
clone_size: .
cdr3_nt: TGTGCCAGCAGCTCCGTCGGGGATGAGCAGTTCTTC
cdr3_aa: CASSSVGDEQFF

v_call: TRBV28
j_call: TRBJ2-7
d_call: TRBD2
cdr3_length: 15
clone_size: .
cdr3_nt: TGTGCCAGCAGATCAGCGGGATGGGGCTCCTACGAGCAGTACTTC
cdr3_aa: CASRSAGWGSYEQYF

v_call: TRBV7-7
j_call: TRBJ2-5
d_call: .
cdr3_length: 15
clone_size: .
cdr3_nt: TGTGCCAGCAGCTTAGGGCGAGGGTGGCAAGAGACCCAGTACTTC
cdr3_aa: CASSLGRGWQETQYF

v_call: TRBV13
j_call: TRBJ2-2
d_call: .
cdr3_length: 15
clone_size: .
cdr3_nt: TGTGCCAGCAGCTTAGGCGGAGATGGCACCGGGGAGCTGTTTTTT
cdr3_aa: CASSLGGDGTGELFF

v_call: TRBV29-1
j_call: TRBJ2-1
d_call: .
cdr3_length: 15
clone_size: once
cdr3_nt: TGCAGCGTTGACTTACTATTCCAGGGAGACAATGAGCAGTTCTTC
cdr3_aa: CSVDLLFQGDNEQFF

v_call: TRBV13
j_call: TRBJ2-7
d_call: .
cdr3_length: 11
clone_size: .
cdr3_nt: TGTGCCAGCAGCTCCAGCTACGAGCAGTACTTC
cdr3_aa: CASSSSYEQYF

v_call: TRBV27
j_call: TRBJ1-2
d_call: TRBD1
cdr3_length: 15
clone_size: .
cdr3_nt: TGTGCCAGCAGTTCGGGACAGGGGTTGGGAGATGGCTACACCTTC
cdr3_aa: CASSSGQGLGDGYTF

v_call: TRBV11-2
j_call: TRBJ2-7
d_call: .
cdr3_length: 14
clone_size: .
cdr3_nt: TGTGCCAGCAGTTCGGGATCCTGGGACTACGAGCAGTACTTC
cdr3_aa: CASSSGSWDYEQYF

v_call: TRBV19
j_call: TRBJ1-6
d_call: .
cdr3_length: 14
clone_size: .
cdr3_nt: TGTGCCAGTATGGGATGGGGGCTTAATTCACCCCTCCACTTT
cdr3_aa: CASMGWGLNSPLHF

v_call: TRBV28
j_call: TRBJ1-1
d_call: .
cdr3_length: 16
clone_size: once
cdr3_nt: TGTGCCAGCAGTTTTGCACGGCCCCCACTTAACACTGAAGCTTTCTTT
cdr3_aa: CASSFARPPLNTEAFF

v_call: TRBV7-3
j_call: TRBJ2-2
d_call: .
cdr3_length: 15
clone_size: .
cdr3_nt: TGTGCCAGCAGCTTAACTAGCGGTAACACCGGGGAGCTGTTTTTT
cdr3_aa: CASSLTSGNTGELFF

v_call: TRBV5-4
j_call: TRBJ2-7
d_call: TRBD2
cdr3_length: 15
clone_size: .
cdr3_nt: TGTGCCAGCAGTTCGCGGACTAGCGGTCCTAACGAGCAGTACTTC
cdr3_aa: CASSSRTSGPNEQYF

v_call: TRBV4-1
j_call: TRBJ2-4
d_call: TRBD1
cdr3_length: 16
clone_size: .
cdr3_nt: TGCGCCAGCAGCCGTCCACCGGGACAGGGCGAAAACATTCAGTACTTC
cdr3_aa: CASSRPPGQGENIQYF

v_call: TRBV28
j_call: TRBJ2-2
d_call: .
cdr3_length: 15
clone_size: .
cdr3_nt: TGTGCCAGCAGTCCCGACACATTAGACACCGGGGAGCTGTTTTTT
cdr3_aa: CASSPDTLDTGELFF

v_call: TRBV7-6
j_call: TRBJ2-3
d_call: .
cdr3_length: 15
clone_size: .
cdr3_nt: TGTGCCAGCAGCTTAGGGTCAGGGGATGCAGATACGCAGTATTTT
cdr3_aa: CASSLGSGDADTQYF

v_call: TRBV28
j_call: TRBJ2-3
d_call: .
cdr3_length: 13
clone_size: .
cdr3_nt: TGTGCCAGCAGTTTGACTTTCACAGATACGCAGTATTTT
cdr3_aa: CASSLTFTDTQYF

v_call: TRBV27
j_call: TRBJ1-5
d_call: .
cdr3_length: 14
clone_size: .
cdr3_nt: TGTGCCAGCAGTTTATCTCAGGGTTATCAGCCCCAGCATTTT
cdr3_aa: CASSLSQGYQPQHF